This is a list of T cell receptor beta chains from one sample in a study of blood T cell repertoires in COVID-19. The data were produced by immunoSEQ multiplex PCR, yet TCRdb's version contains in-frame clones alone and is incomplete. Here the sample spans 30,000 or so clones, 89% being singletons. Sequencing used peripheral blood. Every receptor here comes from a human donor in a cohort sampled during active COVID-19. Both conserved end residues are part of each CDR3. The D gene is left open where the match is weak. Expanded clones are given a class, and other clones once, few, many or no size at all.

j_call d_call clone_size cdr3_length v_call cdr3_nt cdr3_aa
TRBJ1-1 . . 12 TRBV5-1 TGCGCCAGCAACTTCGGACAGTTTGAAGCTTTCTTT CASNFGQFEAFF
TRBJ2-1 . . 16 TRBV15 TGTGCCACCAGCAGAGCGGGCAGGGGGAGGAGGAATGAGCAGTTCTTC CATSRAGRGRRNEQFF
TRBJ2-3 . . 15 TRBV7-3 TGTGCCAGCAGCCCGGACAGCGGGGGCACAGATACGCAGTATTTT CASSPDSGGTDTQYF
TRBJ2-5 TRBD2 . 18 TRBV11-3 TGTGCCAGCAGCTTAGGATTGGCGGGGGGGCAATTGAGAGAGACCCAGTACTTC CASSLGLAGGQLRETQYF
TRBJ1-3 TRBD1 . 16 TRBV27 TGTGCCAGCAGTCCGGGACAGCCCGTTACTGGAAACACCATATATTTT CASSPGQPVTGNTIYF
TRBJ2-2 TRBD2 . 16 TRBV6-5 TGTGCCAGCAGTTCCGATCGGACTAGCGGGGGGGCCCCGCTGTTTTTT CASSSDRTSGGAPLFF
TRBJ2-3 TRBD2 . 16 TRBV3-1/TRBV3-2 TGTGCCAGCAGCCAGATCGCGGGGGGGCCAAGAGATACGCAGTATTTT CASSQIAGGPRDTQYF
TRBJ1-1 . . 14 TRBV15 TGTGCCACCAGCAGAGTGGAGAAGAACACTGAAGCTTTCTTT CATSRVEKNTEAFF
TRBJ2-3 . . 13 TRBV7-9 TGTGCCAGCAGCCCGCGGGGGCCAGATACGCAGTATTTT CASSPRGPDTQYF
TRBJ1-1 . . 15 TRBV7-2 TGTGCCAGCAGCTTGGACGGACAAGCGGGCCTTGAAGCTTTCTTT CASSLDGQAGLEAFF
TRBJ2-1 . . 14 TRBV6-4 TGTGCCAGCAGTCAGGCGCCGGGGTCCGATGAGCAGTTCTTC CASSQAPGSDEQFF
TRBJ2-3 . once 15 TRBV9 TGTGCCAGCAGCAAGGGACTTCCTAGCACAGATACGCAGTATTTT CASSKGLPSTDTQYF
TRBJ1-1 TRBD1 . 16 TRBV7-6 TGTGCCAGCAGCCCCGGACAGGACCTAGTGAACACTGAAGCTTTCTTT CASSPGQDLVNTEAFF
TRBJ1-2 TRBD1 . 15 TRBV6-6 TGTGCCAGCACCAACCCGGGACAGGGGGCTGTTGGCTACACCTTC CASTNPGQGAVGYTF
TRBJ2-7 . . 14 TRBV6-5 TGTGCCACCAGCAGTGCAGGGATGGGGTACGGGCAGTACTTC CATSSAGMGYGQYF
TRBJ1-1 TRBD1 . 12 TRBV10-1 TGCGCCAGCAGCGAGGACAGGGGGGAAGCTTTCTTT CASSEDRGEAFF
TRBJ2-7 TRBD1 once 13 TRBV5-4 TGTGCCAGCAGCAAGGGACAGCCCTACGAGCAGTACTTC CASSKGQPYEQYF
TRBJ2-7 . . 11 TRBV7-2 TGTGCCAGCAGCATCCTCTACGAGCAGTACTTC CASSILYEQYF
TRBJ2-5 TRBD2 . 15 TRBV30 TGTGCCTGGAGAGATAGACTAGCGCCGATGGAGACCCAGTACTTC CAWRDRLAPMETQYF
TRBJ2-4 TRBD1 few 16 TRBV2 TGTGCCAGCAGTGAGGCCAGGACAGGGCCCAAAAACATTCAGTACTTC CASSEARTGPKNIQYF
TRBJ2-7 TRBD1 . 16 TRBV30 TGTGCCTGGAGCTCCATCCGGACAGGGATTTCCTACGAGCAGTACTTC CAWSSIRTGISYEQYF
TRBJ1-3 . . 14 TRBV3-1/TRBV3-2 TGTGCCAGCAGCGACTCCCCAGGGGGAAACACCATATATTTT CASSDSPGGNTIYF
TRBJ2-1 TRBD2 . 17 TRBV6-2/TRBV6-3 TGTGCCAGCAGTTCCGGCATAGCGGGGGAATCATATGAGGAGCAGTTCTTC CASSSGIAGESYEEQFF
TRBJ2-3 . . 13 TRBV9 TGTGCCAGCAGCGTAGACACCACGGATACGCAGTATTTT CASSVDTTDTQYF
TRBJ2-6 . . 17 TRBV4-1 TGCGCCAGCAGCCAAGGAGTCGTGTCCTCTGGGGCCAACGTCCTGACTTTC CASSQGVVSSGANVLTF
TRBJ2-5 TRBD2 . 17 TRBV27 TGTGCCAGCAGTTCCCCTAGCGGGGGGGAGGGGAAAAAGACCCAGTACTTC CASSSPSGGEGKKTQYF
TRBJ2-1 TRBD1 . 15 TRBV24-1 TGTGCCACCAGTGGCCCGGGACAGGGCGGTTATGAGCAGTTCTTC CATSGPGQGGYEQFF
TRBJ2-1 TRBD1 . 15 TRBV6-5 TGTGCCAGCAGCGCCGGGACAGGGGCGGACAATGAGCAGTTCTTC CASSAGTGADNEQFF
TRBJ1-1 TRBD1 . 15 TRBV6-4 TGTGCCAGCAGCGAATCCGACAGGGGGCCCGGTGAAGCTTTCTTT CASSESDRGPGEAFF